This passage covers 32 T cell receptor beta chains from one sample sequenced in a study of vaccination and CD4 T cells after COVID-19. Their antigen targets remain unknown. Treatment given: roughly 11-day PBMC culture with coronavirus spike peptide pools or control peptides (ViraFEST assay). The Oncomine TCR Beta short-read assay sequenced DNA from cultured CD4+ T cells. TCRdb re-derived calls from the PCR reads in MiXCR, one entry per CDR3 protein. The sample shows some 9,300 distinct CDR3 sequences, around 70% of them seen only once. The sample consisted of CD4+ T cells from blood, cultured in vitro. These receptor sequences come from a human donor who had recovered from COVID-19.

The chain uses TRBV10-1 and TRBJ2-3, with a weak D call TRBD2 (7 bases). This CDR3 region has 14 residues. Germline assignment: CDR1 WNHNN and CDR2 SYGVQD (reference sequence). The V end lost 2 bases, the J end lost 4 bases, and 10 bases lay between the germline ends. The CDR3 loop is CASSEAGAADTQYF. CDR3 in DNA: TGCGCCAGCAGTGAGGCGGGGGCGGCAGATACGCAGTATTTT.

The CDR3, as DNA: TGTGCAAGTCGCTTAGTCGGCGTTTCATGGGCCAATGAGCAGTTCTTC. Its protein product is CASRLVGVSWANEQFF. The rearrangement links TRBV12-2 to TRBJ2-1. TRBV12-2 is designated a pseudogene. The CDR3 loop spans 16 amino acids.

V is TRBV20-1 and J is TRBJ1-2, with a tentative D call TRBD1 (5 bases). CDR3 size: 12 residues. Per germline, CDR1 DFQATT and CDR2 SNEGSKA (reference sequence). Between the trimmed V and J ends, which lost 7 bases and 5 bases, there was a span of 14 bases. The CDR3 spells CSGGSPVYGYTF. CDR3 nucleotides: TGCAGTGGGGGGAGCCCGGTTTATGGCTACACCTTC.

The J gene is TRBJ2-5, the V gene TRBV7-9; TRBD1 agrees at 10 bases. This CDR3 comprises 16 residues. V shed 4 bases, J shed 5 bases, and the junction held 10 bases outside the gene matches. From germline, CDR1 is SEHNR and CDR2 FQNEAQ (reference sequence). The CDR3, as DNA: TGTGCCAGCAGCTCGCTGCCGGGACAGGGGCCCGAGACCCAGTACTTC. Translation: CASSSLPGQGPETQYF.

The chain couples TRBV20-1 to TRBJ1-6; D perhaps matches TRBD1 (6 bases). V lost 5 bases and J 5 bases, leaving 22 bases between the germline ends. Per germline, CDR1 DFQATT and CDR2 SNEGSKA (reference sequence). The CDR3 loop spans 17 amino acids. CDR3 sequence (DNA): TGCAGTGCTTCCATAGACCTACTGGGGGGGCATAATTCACCCCTCCACTTT. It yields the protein CSASIDLLGGHNSPLHF.

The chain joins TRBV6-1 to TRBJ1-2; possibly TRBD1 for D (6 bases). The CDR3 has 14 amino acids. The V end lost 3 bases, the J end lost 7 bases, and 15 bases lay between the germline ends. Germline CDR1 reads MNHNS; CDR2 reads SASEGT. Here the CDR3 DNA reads TGTGCCAGCAGTGAGACCCGACAGGCGCTTGGCTACACCTTC. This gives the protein CASSETRQALGYTF.

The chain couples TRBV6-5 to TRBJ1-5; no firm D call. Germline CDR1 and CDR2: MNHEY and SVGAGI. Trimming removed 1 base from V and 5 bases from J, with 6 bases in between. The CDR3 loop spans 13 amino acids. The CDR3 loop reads CASSYLGDQPQHF. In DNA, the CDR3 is TGTGCCAGCAGTTACTTGGGCGATCAGCCCCAGCATTTT.

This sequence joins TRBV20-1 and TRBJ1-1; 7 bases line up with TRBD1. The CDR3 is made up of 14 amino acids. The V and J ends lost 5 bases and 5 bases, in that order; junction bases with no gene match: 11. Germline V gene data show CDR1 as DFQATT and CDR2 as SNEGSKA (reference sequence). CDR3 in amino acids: CSAQSGGRSTEAFF. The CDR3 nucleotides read TGCAGTGCTCAATCAGGGGGTCGAAGTACTGAAGCTTTCTTT.

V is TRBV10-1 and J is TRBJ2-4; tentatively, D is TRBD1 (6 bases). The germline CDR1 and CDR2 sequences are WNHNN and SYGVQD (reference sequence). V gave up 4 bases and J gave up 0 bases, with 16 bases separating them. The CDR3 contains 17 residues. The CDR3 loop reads CASSAGEDSIAKNIQYF. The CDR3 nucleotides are TGCGCCAGCAGTGCTGGAGAGGACAGTATAGCCAAAAACATTCAGTACTTC.

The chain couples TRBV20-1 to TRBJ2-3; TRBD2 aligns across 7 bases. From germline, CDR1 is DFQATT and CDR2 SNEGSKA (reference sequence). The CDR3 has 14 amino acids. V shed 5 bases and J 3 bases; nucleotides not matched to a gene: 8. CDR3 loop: CSAGGPGGTDTQYF. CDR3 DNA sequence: TGCAGTGCTGGGGGTCCGGGAGGTACAGATACGCAGTATTTT.

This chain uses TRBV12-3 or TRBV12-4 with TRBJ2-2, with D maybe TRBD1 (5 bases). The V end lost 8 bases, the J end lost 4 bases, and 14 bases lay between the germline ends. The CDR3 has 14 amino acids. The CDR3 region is CASGTGILTGELFF. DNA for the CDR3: TGTGCCAGCGGAACAGGAATACTCACCGGGGAGCTGTTTTTT.

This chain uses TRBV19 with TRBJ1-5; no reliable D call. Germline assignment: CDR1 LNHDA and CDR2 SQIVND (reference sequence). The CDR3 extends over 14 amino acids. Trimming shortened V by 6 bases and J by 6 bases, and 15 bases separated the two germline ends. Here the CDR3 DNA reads TGTGCCAGTAGCTCGGGAGGAGGGAGTCAGCCCCAGCATTTT. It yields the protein CASSSGGGSQPQHF. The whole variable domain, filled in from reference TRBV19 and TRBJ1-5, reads DGGITQSPKYLFRKEGQNVTLSCEQNLNHDAMYWYRQDPGQGLRLIYYSQIVNDFQKGDIAEGYSVSREKKESFPLTVTSAQKNPTAFYLCASSSGGGSQPQHFGDGTRLSIL.

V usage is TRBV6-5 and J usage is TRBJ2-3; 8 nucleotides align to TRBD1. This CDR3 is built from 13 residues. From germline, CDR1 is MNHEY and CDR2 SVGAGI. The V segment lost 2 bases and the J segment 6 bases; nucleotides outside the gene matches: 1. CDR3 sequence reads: CASSYRTGDTQYF. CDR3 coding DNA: TGTGCCAGCAGTTACAGGACAGGGGATACGCAGTATTTT.

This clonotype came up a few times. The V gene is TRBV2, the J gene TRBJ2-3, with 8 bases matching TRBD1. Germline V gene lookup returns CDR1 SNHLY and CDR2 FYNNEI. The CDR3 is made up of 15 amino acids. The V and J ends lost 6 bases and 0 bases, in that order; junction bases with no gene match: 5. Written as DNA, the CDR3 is TGTGCCAGCAGCCGGGACAGGAGTAGCACAGATACGCAGTATTTT. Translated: CASSRDRSSTDTQYF.

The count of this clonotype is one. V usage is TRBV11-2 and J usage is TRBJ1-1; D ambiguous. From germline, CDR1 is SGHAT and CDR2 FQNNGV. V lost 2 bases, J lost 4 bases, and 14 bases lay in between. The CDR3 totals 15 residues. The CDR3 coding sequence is TGTGCCAGCAGCTTATCGGCCGGCCGGGGCACTGAAGCTTTCTTT. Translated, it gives CASSLSAGRGTEAFF.

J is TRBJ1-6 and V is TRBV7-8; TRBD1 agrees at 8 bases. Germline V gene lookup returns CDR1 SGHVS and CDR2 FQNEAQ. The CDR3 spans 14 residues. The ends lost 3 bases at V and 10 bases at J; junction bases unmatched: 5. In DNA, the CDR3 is TGTGCCAGCAGCTTCAGGACAGGGAGCTCACCCCTCCACTTT. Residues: CASSFRTGSSPLHF.

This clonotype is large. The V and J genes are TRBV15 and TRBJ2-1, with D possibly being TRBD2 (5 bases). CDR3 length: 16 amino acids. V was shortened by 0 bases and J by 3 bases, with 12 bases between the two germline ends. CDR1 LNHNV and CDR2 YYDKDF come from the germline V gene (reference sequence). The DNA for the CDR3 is TGTGCCACCAGCAGAGATGTAAGCGGACTCTACAATGAGCAGTTCTTC. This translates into CATSRDVSGLYNEQFF. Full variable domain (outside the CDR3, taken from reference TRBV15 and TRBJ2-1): DAMVIQNPRYQVTQFGKPVTLSCSQTLNHNVMYWYQQKSSQAPKLLFHYYDKDFNNEADTPDNFQSRRPNTSFCFLDIRSPGLGDTAMYLCATSRDVSGLYNEQFFGPGTRLTVL.

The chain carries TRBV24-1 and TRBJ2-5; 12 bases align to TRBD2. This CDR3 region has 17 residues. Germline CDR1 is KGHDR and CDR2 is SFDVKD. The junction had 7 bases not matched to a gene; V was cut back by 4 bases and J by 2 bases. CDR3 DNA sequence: TGTGCCACCAGTGACCCCGGACTAGCGGGATGGCAAGAGACCCAGTACTTC. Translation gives CATSDPGLAGWQETQYF.

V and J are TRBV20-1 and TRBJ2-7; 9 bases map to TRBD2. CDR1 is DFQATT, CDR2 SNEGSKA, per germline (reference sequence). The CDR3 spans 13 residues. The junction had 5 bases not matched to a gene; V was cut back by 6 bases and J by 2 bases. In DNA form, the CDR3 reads TGCAGTGCGAGCAGCGGGGGGACCTACGAGCAGTACTTC. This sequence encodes CSASSGGTYEQYF.

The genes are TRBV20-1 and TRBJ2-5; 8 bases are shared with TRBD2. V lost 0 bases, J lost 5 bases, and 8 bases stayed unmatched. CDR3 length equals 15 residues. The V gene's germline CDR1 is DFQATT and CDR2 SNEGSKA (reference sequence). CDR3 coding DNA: TGCAGTGCTAGAGATACCGGGACTAGAGGCGAGACCCAGTACTTC. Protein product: CSARDTGTRGETQYF.

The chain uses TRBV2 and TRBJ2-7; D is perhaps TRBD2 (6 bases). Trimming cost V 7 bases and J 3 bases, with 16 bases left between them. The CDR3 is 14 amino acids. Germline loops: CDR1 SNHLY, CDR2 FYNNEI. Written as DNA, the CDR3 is TGTGCCAGCAACTCAGGAGGGTCCAACTACGAGCAGTACTTC. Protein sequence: CASNSGGSNYEQYF.

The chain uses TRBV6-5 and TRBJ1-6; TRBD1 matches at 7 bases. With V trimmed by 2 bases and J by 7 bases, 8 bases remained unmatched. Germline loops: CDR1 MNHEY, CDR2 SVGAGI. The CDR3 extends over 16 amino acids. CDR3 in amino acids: CASSYALNRGNSPLHF. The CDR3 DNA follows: TGTGCCAGCAGTTACGCCCTTAACAGGGGAAATTCACCCCTCCACTTT.

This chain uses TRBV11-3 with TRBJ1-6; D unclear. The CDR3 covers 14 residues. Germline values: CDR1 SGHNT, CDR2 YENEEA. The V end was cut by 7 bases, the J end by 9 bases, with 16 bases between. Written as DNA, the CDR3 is TGTGCCAGCACCCTTGGGGTTTCTGGTTCACCCCTCCACTTT. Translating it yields CASTLGVSGSPLHF.

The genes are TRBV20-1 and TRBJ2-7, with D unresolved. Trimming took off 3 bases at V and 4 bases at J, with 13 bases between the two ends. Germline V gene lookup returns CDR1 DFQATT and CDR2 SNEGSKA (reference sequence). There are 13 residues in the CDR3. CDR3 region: CSASPHRAYEQYF. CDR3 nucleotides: TGCAGTGCTAGCCCCCACCGAGCGTACGAGCAGTACTTC.

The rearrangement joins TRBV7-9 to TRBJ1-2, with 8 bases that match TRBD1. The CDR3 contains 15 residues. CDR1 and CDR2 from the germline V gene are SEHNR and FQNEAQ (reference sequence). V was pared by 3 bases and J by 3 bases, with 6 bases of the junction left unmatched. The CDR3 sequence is CASSLFPTGDYGYTF. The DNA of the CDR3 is TGTGCCAGCAGCTTGTTCCCGACAGGGGACTATGGCTACACCTTC.

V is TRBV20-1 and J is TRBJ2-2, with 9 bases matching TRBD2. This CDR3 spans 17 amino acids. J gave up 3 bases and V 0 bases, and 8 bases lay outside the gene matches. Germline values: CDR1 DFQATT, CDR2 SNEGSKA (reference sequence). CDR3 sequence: CSARDRVAGAYTGELFF. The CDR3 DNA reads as TGCAGTGCTAGAGATCGGGTAGCGGGGGCCTACACCGGGGAGCTGTTTTTT.

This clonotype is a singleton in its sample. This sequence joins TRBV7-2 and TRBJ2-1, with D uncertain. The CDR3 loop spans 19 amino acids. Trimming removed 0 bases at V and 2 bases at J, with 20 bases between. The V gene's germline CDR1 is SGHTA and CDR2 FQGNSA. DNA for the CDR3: TGTGCCAGCAGCTTAGCGTATGAGGTAAATTGGGTACCCTACAATGAGCAGTTCTTC. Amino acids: CASSLAYEVNWVPYNEQFF.

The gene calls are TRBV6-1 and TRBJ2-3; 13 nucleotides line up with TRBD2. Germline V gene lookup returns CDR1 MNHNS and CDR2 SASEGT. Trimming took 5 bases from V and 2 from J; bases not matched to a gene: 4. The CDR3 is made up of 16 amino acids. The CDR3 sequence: CASSRLAGGFTDTQYF. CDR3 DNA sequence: TGTGCCAGCAGTCGACTAGCGGGGGGTTTCACAGATACGCAGTATTTT.

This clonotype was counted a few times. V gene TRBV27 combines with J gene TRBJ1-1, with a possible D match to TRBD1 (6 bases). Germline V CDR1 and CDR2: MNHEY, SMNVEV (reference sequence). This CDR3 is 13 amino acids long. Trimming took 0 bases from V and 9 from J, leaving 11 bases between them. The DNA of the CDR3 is TGTGCCAGCAGTTTATCGGACAGTTTGAAAGCTTTCTTT. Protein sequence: CASSLSDSLKAFF.

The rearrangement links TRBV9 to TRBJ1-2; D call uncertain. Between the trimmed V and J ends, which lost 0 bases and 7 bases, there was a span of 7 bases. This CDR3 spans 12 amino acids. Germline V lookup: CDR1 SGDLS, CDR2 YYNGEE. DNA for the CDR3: TGTGCCAGCAGCGTAGTGGATGGTGGCTACACCTTC. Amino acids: CASSVVDGGYTF.

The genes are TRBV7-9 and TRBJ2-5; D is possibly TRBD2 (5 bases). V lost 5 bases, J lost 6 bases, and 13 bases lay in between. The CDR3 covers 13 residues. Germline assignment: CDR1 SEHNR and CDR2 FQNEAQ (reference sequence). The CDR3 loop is CASSPDFGKTQYF. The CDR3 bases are TGTGCCAGCAGCCCGGACTTCGGGAAGACCCAGTACTTC.

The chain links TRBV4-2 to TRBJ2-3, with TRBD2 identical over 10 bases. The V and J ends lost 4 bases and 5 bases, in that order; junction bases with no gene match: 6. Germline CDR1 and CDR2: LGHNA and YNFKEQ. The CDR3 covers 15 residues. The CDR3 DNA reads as TGTGCCAGCAGCCCGGCCGGGACTAGCGTAGATACGCAGTATTTT. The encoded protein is CASSPAGTSVDTQYF.